These T cell receptor beta chains were read from a single sample in a study of cytomegalovirus exposure and HLA in healthy donors. Assay used: immunoSEQ multiplex PCR; TCRdb lists only in-frame clones, some missing. Altogether 99,000 or so clones are present, 60% to 85% being singletons, with the ten largest covering roughly 17%. The material sequenced was PBMCs. These receptors originate from a man between 60 and 70 years old in good health and CMV-seropositive. Both conserved end residues are part of each CDR3. D genes are given only for firm matches. A row's size may be missing; if present it is once, few, many or a size class.

TRBV7-9,TRBD1,TRBJ2-7,NA,CSSSYGGTGDAGQYF,TGTTCCAGCAGCTACGGCGGGACAGGGGATGCGGGGCAGTACTTC
TRBV2,NA,TRBJ1-1,NA,CASSTAGWTEAFF,TGTGCCAGCAGTACTGCGGGTTGGACTGAAGCTTTCTTT
TRBV15,NA,TRBJ2-5,once,CATSGRVRETQYF,TGTGCCACCAGCGGCAGGGTCAGGGAGACCCAGTACTTC
TRBV11-1,TRBD1,TRBJ2-3,NA,CASSFSDRGFPDTQYF,TGTGCCAGCAGCTTTTCGGACAGGGGGTTCCCAGATACGCAGTATTTT
TRBV28,NA,TRBJ2-3,NA,CASSLTGGADTQYF,TGTGCCAGCAGTCTCACGGGGGGCGCAGATACGCAGTATTTT
TRBV28,TRBD1,TRBJ1-6,NA,CASSMTDRGDSPLHF,TGTGCCAGCAGTATGACGGACAGGGGAGATTCACCCCTCCACTTT
TRBV6-1,TRBD1,TRBJ2-7,NA,CASSGPYRGSSYEQYF,TGTGCCAGCAGTGGCCCGTACAGGGGCAGCTCCTACGAGCAGTACTTC
TRBV4-1,TRBD1,TRBJ2-7,NA,CASSQDRVVDEQYF,TGCGCCAGCAGCCAGGACAGGGTCGTCGACGAGCAGTACTTC
TRBV20-1,NA,TRBJ2-5,NA,CSAYKLGGRHF,TGCAGTGCCTACAAACTGGGGGGGCGGCACTTC
TRBV4-2,NA,TRBJ2-7,few,CASSQAGIYEQYF,TGTGCCAGCAGCCAAGCAGGGATTTACGAGCAGTACTTC
TRBV7-9,TRBD1,TRBJ1-3,NA,CASSLPEQGGLSGNTIYF,TGTGCCAGCAGCTTACCTGAACAGGGGGGACTTTCCGGAAACACCATATATTTT
TRBV6-1,NA,TRBJ1-2,NA,CASSPRQVSYGYTF,TGTGCCAGCAGTCCCCGACAGGTGTCCTATGGCTACACCTTC
TRBV4-2,NA,TRBJ2-3,NA,CASSQDPPQGRLDTQYF,TGTGCCAGCAGCCAAGATCCCCCACAGGGTAGGTTGGATACGCAGTATTTT
TRBV30,TRBD2,TRBJ2-1,NA,CAWLRGGGANEQFF,TGTGCCTGGCTTCGGGGCGGGGGGGCGAATGAGCAGTTCTTC
TRBV5-1,TRBD1,TRBJ2-7,NA,CASSLVGTGDYKQYF,TGCGCCAGCAGCTTGGTAGGGACAGGGGATTATAAGCAGTACTTC
TRBV7-6,TRBD2,TRBJ2-7,NA,CASRPGTSGGATEQYF,TGTGCCAGCAGACCAGGGACTAGCGGGGGGGCGACCGAGCAGTACTTC
TRBV5-1,NA,TRBJ2-1,NA,CASSLSGYEQFF,TGCGCCAGCAGTTTGTCAGGGTATGAGCAGTTCTTC
TRBV7-3,NA,TRBJ1-1,once,CASSLSGHMNTEAFF,TGTGCCAGCAGCTTAAGCGGACATATGAACACTGAAGCTTTCTTT
TRBV7-2,NA,TRBJ2-5,NA,CASSLVTRDKTQYF,TGTGCCAGCAGCTTAGTGACCAGGGATAAGACCCAGTACTTC
TRBV2,TRBD1,TRBJ1-3,NA,CASNRGPGNTIYF,TGTGCCAGCAACAGGGGACCTGGAAACACCATATATTTT
TRBV7-9,NA,TRBJ2-7,NA,CASSPGGEQYF,TGTGCCAGCAGCCCTGGCGGGGAGCAGTACTTC
TRBV4-2,TRBD1,TRBJ2-3,NA,CASSQEQAPGQGADTQYF,TGTGCCAGCAGCCAAGAACAGGCTCCGGGACAGGGGGCAGATACGCAGTATTTT
TRBV30,NA,TRBJ2-5,few,CAWSQGLGETQYF,TGTGCCTGGAGTCAGGGGCTAGGAGAGACCCAGTACTTC
TRBV6-5,NA,TRBJ1-1,NA,CASSRGRGTEAFF,TGTGCCAGCAGCCGGGGGAGGGGGACTGAAGCTTTCTTT
TRBV19,NA,TRBJ1-3,NA,CASLQGNGNTIYF,TGTGCCAGCCTGCAGGGGAACGGAAACACCATATATTTT
TRBV11-3,NA,TRBJ1-1,few,CASSLVSPGGTEAFF,TGTGCCAGCAGCCTCGTCAGCCCAGGCGGGACTGAAGCTTTCTTT
TRBV5-5,NA,TRBJ1-3,NA,CASSADTNSGNTIYF,TGTGCCAGCAGCGCCGACACAAACTCTGGAAACACCATATATTTT
TRBV16,TRBD2,TRBJ2-4,NA,CASSQATSKSLAKNIQYF,TGTGCCAGCAGCCAAGCGACTAGCAAATCCCTAGCCAAAAACATTCAGTACTTC
TRBV5-4,TRBD1,TRBJ1-2,NA,CASSSGQEYGYTF,TGTGCCAGCAGCTCAGGACAGGAGTATGGCTACACCTTC
TRBV5-1,TRBD1,TRBJ2-5,NA,CASSPQGAYQETQYF,TGCGCCAGCAGCCCACAGGGGGCTTACCAAGAGACCCAGTACTTC
TRBV30,NA,TRBJ2-7,NA,CAWSGGQVDAKQYF,TGTGCCTGGAGTGGGGGCCAAGTCGATGCGAAACAGTACTTC
TRBV19,NA,TRBJ2-5,NA,CASSKTGHQETQYF,TGTGCCAGTAGTAAGACAGGACACCAAGAGACCCAGTACTTC
TRBV2,TRBD1,TRBJ1-6,NA,CASSEKTFGTGVSPLHF,TGTGCCAGCAGTGAGAAGACCTTTGGGACAGGGGTTTCACCCCTCCACTTT
TRBV6-5,NA,TRBJ2-5,NA,CASSYLQGPQYF,TGTGCCAGCAGTTACCTACAGGGTCCCCAGTACTTC
TRBV30,NA,TRBJ2-3,NA,CAWSTSSPGTDTQYF,TGTGCCTGGAGTACTTCCTCCCCGGGCACAGATACGCAGTATTTT
TRBV7-6,TRBD1,TRBJ1-1,NA,CASRGTGENTEAFF,TGTGCCAGCAGAGGGACAGGAGAGAACACTGAAGCTTTCTTT
TRBV4-2,TRBD1,TRBJ1-2,NA,CASSRGTGLDYGYTF,TGTGCCAGCAGCCGCGGGACAGGTCTTGACTATGGCTACACCTTC
TRBV9,TRBD2,TRBJ2-3,NA,CASSLQAGGRTDTQYF,TGTGCCAGCAGCCTCCAAGCGGGGGGGCGCACAGATACGCAGTATTTT
TRBV6-4,TRBD2,TRBJ2-1,NA,CASPREGGSSYNEQFF,TGTGCCAGCCCCAGGGAGGGTGGGAGCTCCTACAATGAGCAGTTCTTC
TRBV4-2,TRBD1,TRBJ2-7,few,CASSHGTGSDEQYF,TGTGCCAGCAGCCACGGGACAGGGTCCGACGAGCAGTACTTC
TRBV5-1,NA,TRBJ2-7,NA,CASTHRGRAGDEQYF,TGCGCCAGCACTCATAGGGGCAGGGCTGGGGACGAGCAGTACTTC
TRBV13,NA,TRBJ1-2,NA,CASSFAGLNYGYTF,TGTGCCAGCAGCTTCGCAGGACTCAACTATGGCTACACCTTC
TRBV7-9,TRBD2,TRBJ2-5,NA,CASSLFGGGGETQYF,TGTGCCAGCAGCTTGTTCGGGGGGGGAGGGGAGACCCAGTACTTC
TRBV7-3,TRBD2,TRBJ2-2,NA,CASSASGGAGKELFF,TGTGCCAGCAGCGCGAGCGGGGGGGCCGGCAAGGAGCTGTTTTTT
TRBV30,NA,TRBJ2-5,NA,CAWRPLGGGRETQYF,TGTGCCTGGAGGCCACTAGGTGGGGGGAGAGAGACCCAGTACTTC
TRBV5-1,NA,TRBJ1-1,NA,CASSLTGLNTEAFF,TGCGCCAGCAGCTTAACAGGCTTGAACACTGAAGCTTTCTTT